The clone carrying this T cell receptor beta chain was seen ten or more times. Its matching antigen is unknown. This entry belongs to a study of T cells in Graves' hyperthyroidism and ophthalmopathy. Amplified TCR beta CDR3 regions came from RNA transcripts. HTBI primers were the set used in a first-round RT-PCR of the TCR CDR3. From the multiplex PCR reads, TCRdb called clonotypes with MiXCR, one entry per CDR3 protein. This table holds about 640,000 distinct CDR3 sequences, around 21% found once. Study outcomes and limitations: Stable hyperthyroidism was separated from ophthalmopathy by a model based on 13 V-J features.

Germline assignment: CDR1 MNHEY and CDR2 SVGEGT. The CDR3 has 14 amino acids. V lost 0 bases, J lost 2 bases, and 7 bases lay in between. Disease lasting under 3 months, a NOSPECS grade of at least 4, and a Clinical Activity Score of at least 3 were features of the ophthalmopathy patients. The chain couples TRBV6-2 or TRBV6-3 to TRBJ1-2, with D possibly TRBD1 on 5 matching bases. Material for sequencing was blood. The origin of this receptor is a man aged 25 to 40 with Graves' ophthalmopathy. The CDR3 DNA sequence: TGTGCCAGCAGTTACTCGGGACGGAACTATGGCTACACCTTC. Translated, it gives CASSYSGRNYGYTF.